This passage covers 25 T cell receptor delta chains from one sample sequenced in a study of γδ T cells in repeated Plasmodium falciparum infection. Vgamma9/Vdelta2+ and Vdelta2-negative gammadelta T cells were flow-sorted from PBMC for bulk sequencing. TCRdb reprocessed the multiplex PCR reads through CATT. The table has about 89,000 delta-chain clones, 1.4% seen once. The sequenced sample consisted of gamma-delta T cells from blood. These receptors were collected from a pool of human donors (malaria-infected and uninfected, not separated).

A remark on this clone: The TCRdb protein comes from a much larger clone and disagrees with this DNA's translation at residue 12, likely due to a read error; the protein given here is derived from the DNA. The chain uses TRDV2 and TRDJ1; 8 bases are shared with TRDD3. V lost 5 bases and J lost 1; bases outside the gene matches: 17. The CDR3 contains 18 residues. Per germline, CDR1 GEAIGNYY and CDR2 EKD. Here the CDR3 DNA reads TGTGCCTGTGCCCGTAGAACTTGGGGATACCCGAGCACCGATAAACTCATCTTT. Amino acid sequence: CACARRTWGYPSTDKLIF.

This clone was detected many times. The identical CDR3 is also encoded by other nucleotide sequences in the sample. The J gene is TRDJ1, the V gene TRDV1, with 10 bases matching TRDD3. CDR1 is TSWWSYY, CDR2 QGS, per germline. The CDR3 sequence is 24 residues long. With 2 bases clipped from V and 1 base from J, the junction kept 28 bases outside the gene matches. The CDR3 coding sequence is TGTGCTCTTGGGGAATTAGCCTCCGATACTGGGGGATGCCGGATTAGGAGAGGCACCGATAAACTCATCTTT. Its translation is CALGELASDTGGCRIRRGTDKLIF.

A note on this clone: A far bigger clonotype differs at one base, so this is likely a read error. Other DNA sequences in this sample translate to the same CDR3. Called V gene: TRDV1; the J gene was not called; the table's TRDD3 call for D was not verified on the DNA. The CDR3 is 23 residues long. Germline CDR1 and CDR2: TSWWSYY and QGS. The chain's CDR3 is CALGVTPYPFLILGDRSTDKLIF. The CDR3 bases are TGTGCTCTTGGGGTCACACCTTATCCTTTCCTAATACTGGGGGATAGGAGCACCGATAAGCTCATCTTT.

In this sample, this clone turned up many times. The protein given by TCRdb reflects a much larger clone and differs at residue 8 from this DNA's translation, likely from a read error; the protein shown is the DNA's translation. The chain uses TRDV2 and TRDJ3; tentatively, D is TRDD3 (6 bases). Here the J gene was assigned by germline matching of the DNA, as TCRdb has none. Trimming took off 0 bases at V and 3 bases at J, with 26 bases between the two ends. CDR1 is GEAIGNYY and CDR2 is EKD in the germline V gene. The CDR3 consists of 22 residues. CDR3 bases: TGTGCCTGTGACACCGTGTCCCCGGGGGAGACAAACGGGGTCTGGGACACCCGACAGATGTTTTTC. This encodes CACDTVSPGETNGVWDTRQMFF.

Notes on this clone: TCRdb's protein, taken from a much larger clone, differs from this DNA's translation at residue 3, likely owing to a read error; the protein displayed comes from the DNA. The J gene is TRDJ1, the V gene TRDV2, with D unclear. TCRdb is silent on the J gene; assignment here came from matching the DNA to germline. This CDR3 has 16 residues. Germline V gene lookup returns CDR1 GEAIGNYY and CDR2 EKD. CDR3 protein: CARDPVSDGNTDKLIF. CDR3 DNA sequence: TGTGCCCGTGACCCAGTTAGTGACGGCAACACCGATAAACTCATCTTT.

As concerns this clone: The translation of this DNA and the TCRdb protein of a much larger clone differ at residue 9, probably owing to a read error; the protein shown here is translated from the DNA. The V gene is TRDV1, the J gene TRDJ1, with 9 bases lining up with TRDD3. The J gene was missing in TCRdb and was found by matching the end of the DNA to germline. Per the germline V gene, CDR1 is TSWWSYY and CDR2 is QGS. Trimming at V came to 1 base and at J to 6 bases, leaving 21 bases not matched to a gene. This CDR3 region has 20 residues. CDR3 region: CALGEPPLLPAVLGDHKLIF. The CDR3 coding sequence is TGTGCTCTTGGGGAACCACCCCTCCTTCCTGCCGTACTGGGGGACCATAAACTCATCTTT.

In this sample, this clone turned up a few times. TCRdb pairs this DNA with a much larger clone's protein that differs at residue 15, likely a read error; the protein shown was translated from the DNA. This chain joins TRDV3 and TRDJ2, with 9 bases that match TRDD3. TCRdb gives no J gene; it was assigned here by matching the DNA to germline. With 5 bases clipped from V and 12 bases from J, the junction kept 22 bases outside the gene matches. This CDR3 is 16 amino acids long. Germline CDR1 and CDR2: TVYSNPD and GDNSRS (reference sequence). CDR3: CAVFGLRGDTLDKLFF. The CDR3 DNA reads TGTGCCGTTTTTGGACTTCGGGGGGATACCCTTGATAAACTCTTCTTT.

In regard to this clone: TCRdb's entry gives the protein of a much larger clone, which mismatches this DNA's translation at residue 7, likely from a read error; the protein reported here is translated from the DNA. The gene calls are TRDV2 and TRDJ1; D is uncertain. Here the J gene came from matching the DNA to germline, since TCRdb omits it. Germline V CDR1 and CDR2: GEAIGNYY, EKD. The V end was cut by 0 bases, the J end by 0 bases, with 16 bases between. CDR3 length: 17 residues. CDR3 amino acids: CACDTVNKGTHTDKLIF. Here the CDR3 DNA reads TGTGCCTGTGACACCGTCAATAAAGGTACACACACCGATAAACTCATCTTT.

This clone was detected a few times. A read error likely explains why the TCRdb protein, taken from a much larger clone, differs from this DNA's translation at residue 3; the protein shown is translated from the DNA. This rearrangement joins TRDV1 to TRDJ2; 12 bases map to TRDD3. The J gene, missing from TCRdb, was assigned here through DNA to germline matching. Germline CDR1 reads TSWWSYY; CDR2 reads QGS. This CDR3 is built from 13 residues. CDR3: CAPGGYVTAQLFF. In DNA form, the CDR3 reads TGTGCTCCTGGGGGATACGTGACAGCACAACTCTTCTTT.

Worth noting for this clone: TCRdb's entry gives the protein of a much larger clone, which mismatches this DNA's translation at residue 13, likely from a read error; the protein reported here is translated from the DNA. The V call is TRDV1, the J call TRDJ1; D is ambiguous. The germline V and J ends were trimmed by 0 bases and 13 bases, with 21 bases remaining between them. The germline V gene encodes CDR1 TSWWSYY and CDR2 QGS. There are 15 residues in the CDR3. The CDR3 sequence is CALGELLQSPMGPIF. DNA of the CDR3: TGTGCTCTTGGGGAACTACTACAATCTCCGATGGGACCCATCTTT.

With respect to this clone: With a far larger clone one base away, a read error is the likely cause. This same CDR3 is encoded by further DNA sequences in the sample. The V call is TRDV2, the J call TRDJ1; 13 bases agree with TRDD3. Per the germline V gene, CDR1 is GEAIGNYY and CDR2 is EKD. The CDR3 has 21 residues. The CDR3 bases are TGTGCTTGTGACACTCTGGGAACTGGGGGATACGGGTTAGGTTTGACCGATAAACTCATCTTT. It specifies CACDTLGTGGYGLGLTDKLIF.

This clone was counted between two and nine times. TCRdb has a much larger clone's protein, which differs at residue 13 from the translation of this DNA, likely because of a read error; what is shown is the protein translated from the DNA. The genes are TRAV36/DV7 and TRDJ1; TRDD2 might be the D (9 bases). The CDR3 covers 25 residues. Germline CDR1 VTNFRS, CDR2 LTSSGIE (reference sequence). The V end was cut by 5 bases, the J end by 0 bases, with 47 bases between. CDR3 residues: CAVFLAFLPRGIGSLSTGYTDKLIF. The CDR3 DNA reads TGTGCTGTTTTCTTAGCCTTCCTACCCCGGGGGATAGGGTCATTGAGTACGGGGTACACCGATAAACTCATCTTT.

This sequence joins TRDV1 and TRDJ1; TRDD3 aligns across 12 bases. TCRdb is silent on the J gene; assignment here came from matching the DNA to germline. The junction had 15 bases not matched to a gene; V was cut back by 3 bases and J by 1 base. CDR3 length: 20 residues. The germline CDR1 and CDR2 sequences are TSWWSYY and QGS. This CDR3 reads CALGEPYWGIPLSLTDKLIF. The CDR3 nucleotides are TGTGCTCTTGGGGAGCCTTACTGGGGGATACCCCTGAGCCTCACCGATAAACTCATCTTT.

This clone was counted a few times. A read error is the likely source, as a far larger clone sits one nucleotide away. Other DNA sequences in this sample translate to the same CDR3. V gene TRDV1 combines with J gene TRDJ1; D might be TRDD2 (6 bases). TCRdb does not report a J gene; here it was assigned by matching the DNA to germline references. The CDR3 runs 22 residues. The V end lost 3 bases, the J end lost 0 bases, and 32 bases lay between the germline ends. Germline CDR1 TSWWSYY, CDR2 QGS. CDR3: CALGEPLHLPSSTGVHTDKLIF. For the CDR3, the DNA is TGTGCTCTTGGGGAGCCTCTTCATCTTCCTTCTAGTACTGGAGTGCACACCGATAAACTCATCTTT.

A note on this clone: A far larger clone is off by one base, so a read error is likely. The sample holds other DNA sequences that translate to the same CDR3. This chain uses TRDV2 with TRDJ1, with 10 bases identical to TRDD3. TCRdb lists no J gene, so it was determined here by aligning the DNA to germline. The CDR3 spans 16 residues. Looked up from germline, CDR1 is GEAIGNYY and CDR2 is EKD. In DNA, the CDR3 is TGCGCCTGTGACGTCTGGGGGATAGGGTGGGCCGATAAACTCATCTTT. It specifies CACDVWGIGWADKLIF.

This clone appeared a few times. This likely came from a read error, as a far larger clone is one base away. Other DNA sequences within the sample encode an identical CDR3. This chain connects TRDV1 to TRDJ1, with TRDD3 matching over 11 bases. The J segment lost 11 bases and the V segment lost 3 bases, leaving 32 bases of the junction unmatched. Germline CDR1 reads TSWWSYY; CDR2 reads QGS. There are 22 residues in the CDR3. The CDR3 DNA sequence: TGTGCTCTTGGGGAGCTAACCTTCCTACGTCAACACGGCTACTGGGGGATATTATCCCTCATCTTT. Translating gives CALGELTFLRQHGYWGILSLIF.

In regard to this clone: TCRdb pairs this DNA with a much larger clone's protein that differs at residue 11, likely a read error; the protein shown was translated from the DNA. V is TRDV3 and J is TRDJ1; 8 bases map to TRDD3. The CDR3 contains 15 residues. Germline loops: CDR1 TVYSNPD, CDR2 GDNSRS (reference sequence). The CDR3: CAFQAGGIYTNKLIF. In DNA form, the CDR3 reads TGTGCCTTTCAGGCTGGGGGAATATACACCAATAAACTCATCTTT.

Comments on this clone: TCRdb has a much larger clone's protein, which differs at residue 20 from the translation of this DNA, likely because of a read error; what is shown is the protein translated from the DNA. The chain couples TRDV1 to TRDJ3, with 11 bases matching TRDD3. This CDR3 has 27 amino acids. Germline CDR1 is TSWWSYY and CDR2 is QGS. The CDR3 DNA sequence: TGTGCTCTTGGAAGGGCTCCTTTTAATTTCTGGGGGATACACGACAGTCACTCCTCCCGGGACACCCGACAGATGTTTTTC. The encoded protein is CALGRAPFNFWGIHDSHSSRDTRQMFF.

This clone was recorded at least ten times. Other DNA sequences in the same sample also yield this CDR3. This chain connects TRDV3 to TRDJ1; TRDD3 matches at 10 bases. The ends lost 2 bases at V and 0 bases at J; junction bases unmatched: 21. CDR3 length equals 20 residues. Looked up from germline, CDR1 is TVYSNPD and CDR2 is GDNSRS (reference sequence). CDR3 loop: CAFARFPTIGGYLYTDKLIF. The CDR3 bases are TGTGCCTTTGCCCGGTTTCCTACCATTGGGGGATACCTGTACACCGATAAACTCATCTTT.

This clone has more than one count but fewer than ten. A far larger clone differs by one base, so this is likely a read error. Other DNA sequences from this sample encode an identical CDR3 as well. This rearrangement joins TRDV2 to TRDJ1, with 10 positions matching TRDD3. Here the J gene came from matching the DNA to germline, since TCRdb omits it. The J segment lost 1 base and the V segment lost 6 bases, leaving 7 bases of the junction unmatched. CDR1 and CDR2 (germline): GEAIGNYY, EKD. There are 15 residues in the CDR3. CDR3 in amino acids: CACTTGGYGTDKLIF. As DNA, the CDR3 is TGTGCCTGTACCACCGGGGGATACGGCACCGATAAACTCATCTTT.

This clone was counted only a few times. This likely came from a read error, as a far larger clone is one base away. Other DNA sequences of this sample code for an identical CDR3. The V and J genes are TRDV2 and TRDJ2; 7 bases line up with TRDD3. Germline values: CDR1 GEAIGNYY, CDR2 EKD. This CDR3 region has 16 residues. CDR3 DNA: TGTGCCTGTGACACCGTTGGGGGAGCTTTGACCGCACAACTCTTCTTT. Amino acids: CACDTVGGALTAQLFF.

In its sample, this clone was seen many times. The amino acid sequence in TCRdb belongs to a much larger clone and departs from this DNA's translation at residue 4, likely a sequencing read error; the sequence shown is translated from the DNA. CDR3 residues: CAFNWSLRVWYTDKLIF. In DNA, the CDR3 is TGTGCCTTTAATTGGAGTCTTCGGGTCTGGTACACCGATAAACTCATCTTT. The chain combines TRDV3 with TRDJ1; no definite D call. Trimming pared 1 base from V and 0 bases from J, leaving 21 bases between. This CDR3 is built from 17 residues. Per germline, CDR1 TVYSNPD and CDR2 GDNSRS (reference sequence).

For this clone: TCRdb shows a much larger clone's protein in place of this DNA's translation, and the two differ at residue 18, likely through a read error; the protein shown is translated from the DNA. This chain links TRDV1 with TRDJ1; 10 bases agree with TRDD3. The J gene is absent in TCRdb and was assigned here via DNA matching to germline. The trim removed 0 bases at V and 0 bases at J, leaving 43 bases unmatched. Germline loops: CDR1 TSWWSYY, CDR2 QGS. The CDR3 runs to 30 residues. The CDR3 spells CALGELSYRGIRTVLQKGDTGEGNTDKLIF. Written as DNA, the CDR3 is TGTGCTCTTGGGGAACTTTCCTACCGGGGGATACGCACAGTGCTACAAAAGGGGGATACGGGCGAAGGGAACACCGATAAACTCATCTTT.

This clone was picked up many times. This rearrangement joins TRDV1 to TRDJ1, with 12 bases aligning to TRDD3. The germline CDR1 and CDR2 sequences are TSWWSYY and QGS. The CDR3 is 21 residues long. Germline trimming cut 1 base from V and 7 bases from J; bases unmatched to any gene: 22. Here the CDR3 DNA reads TGTGCTCTTGGGGAACCTATCGTACTTCTGGGGGATACGGGACTCGCGCCTAAACTCATCTTT. The encoded protein is CALGEPIVLLGDTGLAPKLIF.

This clone occurred a few times. TCRdb records a much larger clone's protein for this DNA, with a difference at residue 7 that likely arises from a read error; the protein given is the translation of the DNA. V and J are TRDV3 and TRDJ1; TRDD3 is a possible D gene (6 bases). Germline matching of the DNA provided the J gene here, since TCRdb leaves it blank. In germline, CDR1 is TVYSNPD, CDR2 GDNSRS (reference sequence). Trimming shortened V by 3 bases and J by 7 bases, and 24 bases separated the two germline ends. CDR3 length: 15 amino acids. CDR3 DNA sequence: TGTGCCTTAGTTCTTCCCCTGGGGATTAGGGGTAAACTCATCTTT. Translating gives CALVLPLGIRGKLIF.